This T cell receptor beta chain came from a study of blood T cells in healthy people across ages. For the second PCR, which ran for about 6 to 11 cycles, a sample-barcoded 5' primer and a J-beta primer mix were used. TCRdb reprocessed the 5' RACE reads via MiXCR and lists one record per CDR3 protein. The data contain about 810,000 distinct CDR3 sequences, 35% to 40% of them singletons. Per germline, CDR1 DFQATT and CDR2 SNEGSKA (reference sequence). CDR3 length: 14 amino acids. V was pared by 6 bases and J by 7 bases, with 8 bases of the junction left unmatched. This clonotype was counted a few times.

V usage is TRBV20-1 and J usage is TRBJ1-4; the match to TRBD1 covers 10 bases. Sequences were obtained from blood. The receptor was isolated from a young man in good health. CDR3 nucleotides: TGCAGTGCCCGACAGGGGGCGCAGAGTGAAAAACTGTTTTTT. Its protein product is CSARQGAQSEKLFF.